The sequence of this TCR beta chain was determined in a study of cytomegalovirus exposure and HLA in healthy donors. Broader study findings: Under 20,000 TCR beta sequences were associated with HLA alleles at 0.05 false discovery rate in a later analysis. The authors later found most CMV-associated TCR beta chains appeared HLA-restricted.

This CDR3 region has 15 residues. Germline lookup yields CDR1 KGHSH and CDR2 LQKENI. V gave up 4 bases and J gave up 6 bases; unmatched junction bases: 2. Researchers ran the PCR with 60 Vbeta and 13 Jbeta primers. Libraries were prepared by immunoSEQ multiplex PCR; TCRdb keeps only in-frame clonotypes and omits some of them. The table shows just over 150,000 clones, with around 83% occurring only once. With respect to this clone: The antigen is undetermined.

The sample taken for sequencing was PBMCs. The chain carries TRBV18 and TRBJ2-2; 13 bases are shared with TRBD2. This sequence was found in a man aged 45-65 years in good health and CMV-seropositive. The CDR3 coding sequence is TGTGCCAGCTCACGACTAGCGGGAGGCCCCGGGGAGCTGTTTTTT. This translates into CASSRLAGGPGELFF.